Below, 5 T cell receptor beta chains from the same sample are listed, as sequenced in a study of blood T cell repertoires in COVID-19. TCRdb keeps only in-frame clones here, not all; method: immunoSEQ multiplex PCR. The table has more than 300,000 clones, around 88% seen once. Sequenced input: peripheral blood. The source is a woman aged 25 to 39 with COVID-19, enrolled during active disease.

This chain links TRBV10-1 with TRBJ2-4, with D perhaps matching TRBD2 (5 bases). CDR3 length: 15 amino acids. In germline, CDR1 is WNHNN, CDR2 SYGVQD (reference sequence). V was shortened by 10 bases and J by 8 bases, with 24 bases between the two germline ends. The DNA of the CDR3 is TGCGCCACCAGAAGGACCCGGCACCCGAGGGACATTCAGTACTTC. It encodes CATRRTRHPRDIQYF.

CDR3 bases: TGTGCCAGCAGCTTAGGAGGAAATACTGGAAACACCATATATTTT. This encodes CASSLGGNTGNTIYF. The rearrangement uses TRBV5-4 and TRBJ1-3; no definite D call. The CDR3 has 15 residues. Trimming shortened V by 2 bases and J by 2 bases, and 11 bases separated the two germline ends. CDR1 and CDR2 from the germline V gene are SGHNT and YYREEE (reference sequence). Full variable domain (remainder filled in from reference TRBV5-4 and TRBJ1-3): ETGVTQSPTHLIKTRGQQVTLRCSSQSGHNTVSWYQQALGQGPQFIFQYYREEENGRGNFPPRFSGLQFPNYSSELNVNALELDDSALYLCASSLGGNTGNTIYFGEGSWLTVV.

CDR3 loop: CASSVRTGEEEQYV. The CDR3 coding sequence is TGCGCCAGCAGCGTTCGGACGGGGGAAGAGGAGCAGTACGTC. V gene TRBV4-1 combines with J gene TRBJ2-7, with a tentative D call TRBD2 (6 bases). V was trimmed by 5 bases and J by 7 bases, leaving 18 bases between them. Germline V gives CDR1 MGHRA, CDR2 YSYEKL. This CDR3 has 14 amino acids.

This sequence joins TRBV10-1 and TRBJ2-5; D perhaps matches TRBD2 (5 bases). The CDR3 consists of 18 residues. Looked up from germline, CDR1 is WNHNN and CDR2 is SYGVQD (reference sequence). The germline V and J ends were trimmed by 8 bases and 1 base, with 26 bases remaining between them. The CDR3 sequence: CASLKDFDDNIGQETQYF. CDR3 bases: TGCGCCAGCCTGAAGGACTTTGACGACAACATCGGCCAAGAGACCCAGTACTTC.

The rearrangement links TRBV10-3 to TRBJ2-7, with D perhaps TRBD1 (5 bases). CDR3 length: 14 residues. The germline V gene has CDR1 ENHRY and CDR2 SYGVKD. Trimming stripped 0 bases from V and 3 bases from J, with 9 bases between. The CDR3 region has the DNA TGTGCCATCAGTGAGTCAGGGGTCGGCTACGAGCAGTACTTC. Translated, it gives CAISESGVGYEQYF.